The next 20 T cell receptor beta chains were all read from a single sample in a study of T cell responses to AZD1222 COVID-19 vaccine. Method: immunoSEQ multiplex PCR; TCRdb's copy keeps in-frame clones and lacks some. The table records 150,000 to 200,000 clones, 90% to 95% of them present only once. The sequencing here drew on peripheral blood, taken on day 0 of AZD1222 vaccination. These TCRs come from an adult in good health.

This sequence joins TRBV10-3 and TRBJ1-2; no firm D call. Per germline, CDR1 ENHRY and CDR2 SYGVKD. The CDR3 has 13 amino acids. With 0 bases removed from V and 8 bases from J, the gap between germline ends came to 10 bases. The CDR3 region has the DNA TGTGCCATCAGTGAGTCTACGGATAGGGGCTACACCTTC. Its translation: CAISESTDRGYTF.

CDR3 sequence: CASSVDRGPVWNTEAFF. Here the CDR3 DNA reads TGTGCCAGCAGTGTGGATAGGGGGCCCGTCTGGAACACTGAAGCTTTCTTT. This chain joins TRBV2 and TRBJ1-1, with 7 bases that match TRBD1. Losses at the gene ends were 4 bases for V and 1 base for J; bases not matched to a gene: 12. Germline loops: CDR1 SNHLY, CDR2 FYNNEI. This CDR3 is 17 amino acids long.

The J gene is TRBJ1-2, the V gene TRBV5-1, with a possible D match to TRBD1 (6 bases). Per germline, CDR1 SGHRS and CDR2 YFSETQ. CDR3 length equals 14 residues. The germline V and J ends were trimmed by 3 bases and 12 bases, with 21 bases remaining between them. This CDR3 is CASSSTTGTPFNTF. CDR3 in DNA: TGCGCCAGCAGCTCAACAACCGGGACACCTTTTAACACCTTC.

The CDR3 bases are TGTGCCAGCACCCTTAAAGTACAGAACTATGGCTACACCTTC. As protein: CASTLKVQNYGYTF. The chain joins TRBV7-9 to TRBJ1-2; no definite D call. The CDR3 length is 14 residues. The V end lost 7 bases, the J end lost 2 bases, and 14 bases lay between the germline ends. Germline CDR1 and CDR2: SEHNR and FQNEAQ (reference sequence).

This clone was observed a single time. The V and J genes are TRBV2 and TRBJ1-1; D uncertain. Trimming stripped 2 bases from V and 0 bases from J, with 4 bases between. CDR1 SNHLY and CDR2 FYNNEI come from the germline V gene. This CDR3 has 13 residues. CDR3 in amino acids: CASSEWMNTEAFF. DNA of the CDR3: TGTGCCAGCAGTGAATGGATGAACACTGAAGCTTTCTTT. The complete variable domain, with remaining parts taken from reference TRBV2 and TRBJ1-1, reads EPEVTQTPSHQVTQMGQEVILRCVPISNHLYFYWYRQILGQKVEFLVSFYNNEISEKSEIFDDQFSVERPDGSNFTLKIRSTKLEDSAMYFCASSEWMNTEAFFGQGTRLTVV.

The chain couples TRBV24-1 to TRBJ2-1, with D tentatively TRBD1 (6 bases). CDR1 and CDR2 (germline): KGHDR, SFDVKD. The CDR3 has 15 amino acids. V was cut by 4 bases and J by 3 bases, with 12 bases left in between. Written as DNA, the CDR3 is TGTGCCACCAGTGAACAGGGATCTGACTACAATGAGCAGTTCTTC. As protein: CATSEQGSDYNEQFF.

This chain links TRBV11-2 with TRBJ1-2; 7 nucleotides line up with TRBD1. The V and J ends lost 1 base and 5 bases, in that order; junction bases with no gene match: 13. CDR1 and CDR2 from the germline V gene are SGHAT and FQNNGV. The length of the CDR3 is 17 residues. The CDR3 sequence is CASSLGGTVPTAYGYTF. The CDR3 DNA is TGTGCCAGCAGCTTAGGCGGGACAGTCCCCACGGCTTATGGCTACACCTTC.

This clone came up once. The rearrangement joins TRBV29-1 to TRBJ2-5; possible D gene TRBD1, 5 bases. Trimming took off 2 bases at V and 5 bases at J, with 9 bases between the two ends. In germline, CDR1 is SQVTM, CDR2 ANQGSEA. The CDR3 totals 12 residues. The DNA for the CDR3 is TGCAGCGTTGAACAGGGATGGGAGACCCAGTACTTC. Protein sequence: CSVEQGWETQYF.

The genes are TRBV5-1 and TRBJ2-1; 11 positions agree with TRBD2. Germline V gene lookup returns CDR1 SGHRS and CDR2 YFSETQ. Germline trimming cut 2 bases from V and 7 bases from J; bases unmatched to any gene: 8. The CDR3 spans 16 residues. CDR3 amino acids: CASSFLAGGPPNEQFF. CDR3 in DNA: TGCGCCAGCAGCTTCTTAGCGGGGGGGCCCCCTAATGAGCAGTTCTTC. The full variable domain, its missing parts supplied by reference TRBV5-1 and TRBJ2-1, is KAGVTQTPRYLIKTRGQQVTLSCSPISGHRSVSWYQQTPGQGLQFLFEYFSETQRNKGNFPGRFSGRQFSNSRSEMNVSTLELGDSALYLCASSFLAGGPPNEQFFGPGTRLTVL.

CDR3 region: CASSPRGGSGGRSTDTQYF. The CDR3 DNA follows: TGTGCCAGCAGCCCGCGAGGGGGGAGCGGGGGGCGAAGCACAGATACGCAGTATTTT. J is TRBJ2-3 and V is TRBV9; 9 positions agree with TRBD2. Germline loops: CDR1 SGDLS, CDR2 YYNGEE. This CDR3 is 19 amino acids long. Trimming at V came to 4 bases and at J to 0 bases, leaving 15 bases not matched to a gene.

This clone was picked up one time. This chain's CDR3 is CASSYGAGGYNEQFF. The CDR3 nucleotides are TGTGCCAGCAGTTATGGGGCGGGCGGGTACAATGAGCAGTTCTTC. V is TRBV28 and J is TRBJ2-1; D may correspond to TRBD1 or TRBD2 (5 bases each). The CDR3 consists of 15 residues. Germline V gene sequence: CDR1 MDHEN, CDR2 SYDVKM. Trimming took off 4 bases at V and 4 bases at J, with 14 bases between the two ends. Variable domain in full (rest from reference TRBV28 and TRBJ2-1): DVKVTQSSRYLVKRTGEKVFLECVQDMDHENMFWYRQDPGLGLRLIYFSYDVKMKEKGDIPEGYSVSREKKERFSLILESASTNQTSMYLCASSYGAGGYNEQFFGPGTRLTVL.

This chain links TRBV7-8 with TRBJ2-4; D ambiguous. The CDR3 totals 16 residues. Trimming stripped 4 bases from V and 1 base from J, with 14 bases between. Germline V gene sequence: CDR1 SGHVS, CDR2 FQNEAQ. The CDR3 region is CASSWRSRSAKNIQYF. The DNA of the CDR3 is TGTGCCAGCAGCTGGCGGTCGAGAAGTGCCAAAAACATTCAGTACTTC.

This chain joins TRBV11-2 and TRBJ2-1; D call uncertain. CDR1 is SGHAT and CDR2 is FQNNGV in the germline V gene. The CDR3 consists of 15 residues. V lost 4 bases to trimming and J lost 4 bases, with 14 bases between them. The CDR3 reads CASSSDPSLYNEQFF. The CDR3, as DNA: TGTGCCAGCAGCTCGGACCCCTCCCTTTACAATGAGCAGTTCTTC.

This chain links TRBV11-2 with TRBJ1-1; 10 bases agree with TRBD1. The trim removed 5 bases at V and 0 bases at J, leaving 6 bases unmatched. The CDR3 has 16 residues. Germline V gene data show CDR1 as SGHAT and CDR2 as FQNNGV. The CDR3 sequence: CASSLRQGALNTEAFF. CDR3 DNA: TGTGCCAGCAGCCTAAGACAGGGGGCGTTGAACACTGAAGCTTTCTTT. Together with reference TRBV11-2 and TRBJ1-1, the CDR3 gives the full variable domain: EAGVAQSPRYKIIEKRQSVAFWCNPISGHATLYWYQQILGQGPKLLIQFQNNGVVDDSQLPKDRFSAERLKGVDSTLKIQPAKLEDSAVYLCASSLRQGALNTEAFFGQGTRLTVV.

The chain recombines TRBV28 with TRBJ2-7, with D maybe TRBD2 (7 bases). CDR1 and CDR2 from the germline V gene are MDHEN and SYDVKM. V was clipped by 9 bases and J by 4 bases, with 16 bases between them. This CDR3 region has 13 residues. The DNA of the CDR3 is TGTGCCAGTGTCCGAGGGGGAGGGTACGAGCAGTACTTC. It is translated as CASVRGGGYEQYF.

The CDR3 loop is CASSESAGNTEAFF. The CDR3 DNA reads as TGTGCCAGCAGTGAATCGGCAGGGAACACTGAAGCTTTCTTT. The gene calls are TRBV6-1 and TRBJ1-1; no clear D gene. The CDR3 is 14 amino acids. The V end lost 2 bases, the J end lost 1 base, and 8 bases lay between the germline ends. Germline V gives CDR1 MNHNS, CDR2 SASEGT.

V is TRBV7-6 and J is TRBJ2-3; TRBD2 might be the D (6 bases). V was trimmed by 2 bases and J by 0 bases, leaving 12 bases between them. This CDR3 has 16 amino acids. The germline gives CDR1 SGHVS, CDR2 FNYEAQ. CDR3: CASSLIGGTSTDTQYF. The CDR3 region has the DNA TGTGCCAGCAGCTTAATTGGGGGGACCAGCACAGATACGCAGTATTTT.

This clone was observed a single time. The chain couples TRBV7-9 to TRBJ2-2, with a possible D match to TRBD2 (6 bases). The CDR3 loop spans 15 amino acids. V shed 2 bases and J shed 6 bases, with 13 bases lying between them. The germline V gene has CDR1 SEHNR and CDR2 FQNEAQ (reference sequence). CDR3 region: CASSLFLSGAGELFF. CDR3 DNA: TGTGCCAGCAGCTTATTTTTGTCGGGGGCCGGGGAGCTGTTTTTT. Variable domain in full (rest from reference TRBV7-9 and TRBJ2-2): DTGVSQNPRHKITKRGQNVTFRCDPISEHNRLYWYRQTLGQGPEFLTYFQNEAQLEKSRLLSDRFSAERPKGSFSTLEIQRTEQGDSAMYLCASSLFLSGAGELFFGEGSRLTVL.

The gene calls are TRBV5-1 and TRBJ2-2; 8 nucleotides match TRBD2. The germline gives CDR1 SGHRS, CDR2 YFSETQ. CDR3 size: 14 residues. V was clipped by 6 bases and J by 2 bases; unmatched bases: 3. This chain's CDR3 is CASTRGGNTGELFF. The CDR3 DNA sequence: TGCGCCAGCACCCGGGGGGGTAACACCGGGGAGCTGTTTTTT.

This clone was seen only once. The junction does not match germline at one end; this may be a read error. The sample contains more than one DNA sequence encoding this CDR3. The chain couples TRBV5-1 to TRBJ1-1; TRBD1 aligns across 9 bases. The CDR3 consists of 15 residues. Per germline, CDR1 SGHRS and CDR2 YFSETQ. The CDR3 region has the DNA TGCGCTAGCAGCTTGGACAGGGGTGGGAACACTGAAGCTTTCTTT. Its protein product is CASSLDRGGNTEAFF.